The entry below gives a single T cell receptor (beta chain) sequence along with its context. The regulatory T cell sort gate was CD4+CD25hiCD127low/negative. This sample is drawn from a study of B cell selection in AIRE deficiency. Data came from immunoSEQ multiplex PCR; TCRdb stores just in-frame clones and leaves some out. The sample records 20,000 to 25,000 clones, roughly 91% being singletons. The receptor was isolated from a human donor in good health. The sequenced sample consisted of CD4+CD25+ Tregs sorted from PBMCs.

The CDR3 reads CASSRGQIGPYEQYF. CDR3 in DNA: TGCGCCAGCAGCCGCGGACAAATCGGACCCTACGAGCAGTACTTC. This chain links TRBV5-1 with TRBJ2-7; tentative D call: TRBD1 (5 bases). The CDR3 covers 15 residues. The germline V gene has CDR1 SGHRS and CDR2 YFSETQ. The V end lost 4 bases, the J end lost 2 bases, and 16 bases lay between the germline ends.